The clone carrying this T cell receptor beta chain appeared a single time. This sample is drawn from a study of control samples from healthy donors and cancer patients. Assay used: immunoSEQ multiplex PCR; TCRdb lists only in-frame clones, some missing. The sample comprises some 94,000 clones, around nine tenths of which are singletons, and less than 10% rests with the top ten. The CDR3 spans 16 residues. The sample comprised PBMCs. The TCR originated in a woman aged 45-60 years with colorectal cancer. V gene TRBV7-5 combines with J gene TRBJ1-1; TRBD1, the table's D call, was not compared with the DNA. TRBV7-5 corresponds to a pseudogene. In DNA form, the CDR3 reads TGTGTCAGAAGCTGGGGGACAGGGGGAATGAACACTGAAGCTTTCTTT. Protein product: CVRSWGTGGMNTEAFF.